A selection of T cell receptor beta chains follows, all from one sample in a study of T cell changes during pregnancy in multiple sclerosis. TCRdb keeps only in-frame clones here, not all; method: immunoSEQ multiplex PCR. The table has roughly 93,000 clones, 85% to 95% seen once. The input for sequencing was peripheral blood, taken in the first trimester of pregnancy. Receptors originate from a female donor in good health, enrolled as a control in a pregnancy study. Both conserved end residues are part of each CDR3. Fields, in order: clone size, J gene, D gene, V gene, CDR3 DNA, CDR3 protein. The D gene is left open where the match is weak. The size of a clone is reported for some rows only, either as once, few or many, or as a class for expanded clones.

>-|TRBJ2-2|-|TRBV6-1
TGTGCCAGCAGTGCATTTGTCGGAGGGGGCAGCGGGGAGCTGTTTTTT
CASSAFVGGGSGELFF
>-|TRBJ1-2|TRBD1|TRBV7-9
TGTGCCAGCAGCTTAGCACGTATACAGGGGAGCGGCTATGGCTACACCTTC
CASSLARIQGSGYGYTF
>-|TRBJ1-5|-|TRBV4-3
TGCGCCAGCAGCCAAGACGACAGCGCCGGTCAGCCCCAGCATTTT
CASSQDDSAGQPQHF
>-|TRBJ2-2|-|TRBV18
TGTGCCAGCTCACCACCGACAGACAACACCGGGGAGCTGTTTTTT
CASSPPTDNTGELFF
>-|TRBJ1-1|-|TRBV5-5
TGTGCCAGCAGCTTGATCCCGTTGAACACTGAAGCTTTCTTT
CASSLIPLNTEAFF
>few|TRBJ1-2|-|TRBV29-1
TGCAGCGCCCCGGGGCAGGGAGGGCCCTATGGCTACACCTTC
CSAPGQGGPYGYTF
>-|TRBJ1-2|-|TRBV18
TGTGCCAGCTCACTACGACAGACTTATGGCTACACCTTC
CASSLRQTYGYTF
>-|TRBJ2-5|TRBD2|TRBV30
TGTGCCTGGAGTGCTAGCGGGGGGGCCTTGGAGACCCAGTACTTC
CAWSASGGALETQYF
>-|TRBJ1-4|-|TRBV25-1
TGTGCCAGCCGGGGGGTCGGAGAAAAACTGTTTTTT
CASRGVGEKLFF
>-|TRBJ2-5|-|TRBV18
TGTGCCAGCTCAGGGCGGGGAGAGACCCAGTACTTC
CASSGRGETQYF
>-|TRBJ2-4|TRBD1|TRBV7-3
TGTGCCAGCAGCTCGGGACAGGGAAACAAAAACATTCAGTACTTC
CASSSGQGNKNIQYF
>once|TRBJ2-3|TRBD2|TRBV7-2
TGTGCCAGCACCAAACTAGCGGGGGACACAGATACGCAGTATTTT
CASTKLAGDTDTQYF
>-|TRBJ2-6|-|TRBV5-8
TGTGCCAGCAGCTTAAGAGGAGGGACTGGGGCCAACGTCCTGACTTTC
CASSLRGGTGANVLTF
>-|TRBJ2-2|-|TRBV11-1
TGTGCCAGCGGGGCAGGGGCGAACACCGGGGAGCTGTTTTTT
CASGAGANTGELFF
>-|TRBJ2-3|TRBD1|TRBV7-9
TGTGCCAGCAGCCGGGACAGTTCTTCCACAGATACGCAGTATTTT
CASSRDSSSTDTQYF
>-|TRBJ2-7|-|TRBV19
TGTGCCAGTAGTATACTGGCGGTCTCCTACGAGCAGTACTTC
CASSILAVSYEQYF
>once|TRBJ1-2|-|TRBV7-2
TGTGCCAGCAGATCGGACACCATGGGCGGCTACACCTTC
CASRSDTMGGYTF
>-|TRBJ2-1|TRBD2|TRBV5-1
TGCGCCAGCAGCTTGGGTAGCGGGGGGGCCCGGGAGCAGTTCTTC
CASSLGSGGAREQFF
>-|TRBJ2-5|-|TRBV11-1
TGTGCCAGCAGCCCCCGTGATAGCATCGTAGAGACCCAGTACTTC
CASSPRDSIVETQYF
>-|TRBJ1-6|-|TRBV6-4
TGTGCCAGCAGTGACACAGGGATAGGTAATTCACCCCTCCACTTT
CASSDTGIGNSPLHF
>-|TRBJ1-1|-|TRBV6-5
TGTGCCAGCAGTTACTCGGAGGACGGAGCTGAAGCTTTCTTT
CASSYSEDGAEAFF
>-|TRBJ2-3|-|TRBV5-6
TGTGCCAGCAGTAGGACCAGCGGTACGCAGTATTTT
CASSRTSGTQYF
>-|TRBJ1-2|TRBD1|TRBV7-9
TGTGCCAGCAGCTTATGGACAGGGTGGTCGAACTATGGCTACACCTTC
CASSLWTGWSNYGYTF
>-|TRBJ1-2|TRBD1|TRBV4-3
TGCGCCAGCAGCCAAAAACAGGGGAGCTATGGCTACACCTTC
CASSQKQGSYGYTF
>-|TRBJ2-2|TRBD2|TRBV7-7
TGTGCTAGCAGCCCAACCGGGACTAGCGGGGGGCCCCCCGGGGAGCTGTTTTTT
CASSPTGTSGGPPGELFF
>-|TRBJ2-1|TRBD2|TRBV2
TGTGCCAGCAGGAGGACTAGCGGGGGGTACAATGAGCAGTTCTTC
CASRRTSGGYNEQFF
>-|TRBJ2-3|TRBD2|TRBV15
TGTGCCACCAGCAGAGATTACAGCGGGGGGGGGACAGATACGCAGTATTTT
CATSRDYSGGGTDTQYF
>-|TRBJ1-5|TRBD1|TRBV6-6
TGTGCCAGCAGTTACTCGGGACAGGCTCTCAATCAGCCCCAGCATTTT
CASSYSGQALNQPQHF
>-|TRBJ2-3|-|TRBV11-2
TGTGCCAGCAGCTATCCCAAGGGGCTACCCAGGGCCTCCGATACGCAGTATTTT
CASSYPKGLPRASDTQYF
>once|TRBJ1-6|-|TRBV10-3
TGTGCCATCAGTGAGTGGGGGACATATAATTCACCCCTCCACTTT
CAISEWGTYNSPLHF
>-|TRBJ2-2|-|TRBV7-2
TGTGCCAGCAGAAAAGGGGGAATGAACACCGGGGAGCTGTTTTTT
CASRKGGMNTGELFF
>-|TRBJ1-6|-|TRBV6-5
TGTGCCAGCAGTTACTGGGAGTCTAATTCACCCCTCCACTTT
CASSYWESNSPLHF
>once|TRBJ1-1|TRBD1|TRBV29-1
TGCAGCGGGGGACAGAAGAACACTGAAGCTTTCTTT
CSGGQKNTEAFF
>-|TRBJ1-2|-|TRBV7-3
TGTGCCAGCAGCCCCACAGGATACTATGGCTACACCTTC
CASSPTGYYGYTF
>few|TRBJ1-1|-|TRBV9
TGTGCCAGCAGCCCCCAAGGGGGAACGAACACTGAAGCTTTCTTT
CASSPQGGTNTEAFF
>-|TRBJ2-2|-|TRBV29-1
TGCAGCGTTGGCTACGTAATAGGGGAGCTGTTTTTT
CSVGYVIGELFF
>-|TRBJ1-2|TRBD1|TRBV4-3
TGCGCCAGCAGCCAAGATCGTTACGGGACAGCTTGGGGCTACACCTTC
CASSQDRYGTAWGYTF
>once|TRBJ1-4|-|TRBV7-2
TGTGCCAGCAGCTTAGGGGGGGGATTAGGTGAAAAACTGTTTTTT
CASSLGGGLGEKLFF
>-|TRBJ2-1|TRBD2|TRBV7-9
TGTGCCAGCAGCTTAGACGGGGGGGAGCAGTTCTTC
CASSLDGGEQFF
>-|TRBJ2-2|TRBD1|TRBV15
TGTGCCACCAGCAGAGAGACAGGGGCCGGGATCACCGGGGAGCTGTTTTTT
CATSRETGAGITGELFF
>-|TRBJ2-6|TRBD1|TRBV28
TGTGCCAGCAGTTTACTCCGGGACAGTTACTCTGGGGCCAACGTCCTGACTTTC
CASSLLRDSYSGANVLTF
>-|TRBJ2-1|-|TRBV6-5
TGTGCCAGCAGTCCCTCGGGGTCTTCCTACAATGAGCAGTTCTTC
CASSPSGSSYNEQFF
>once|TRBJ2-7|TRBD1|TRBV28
TGTGCCAGCAGTCGGACAGGGGGCACCTACGAGCAGTACTTC
CASSRTGGTYEQYF
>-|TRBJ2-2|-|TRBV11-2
TGTGCCAGCAGCTTAGGCGAGTCCGGGGAGCTGTTTTTT
CASSLGESGELFF
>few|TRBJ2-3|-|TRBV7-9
TGTGCCAGCATAGGGGGGGGCACAGATACGCAGTATTTT
CASIGGGTDTQYF
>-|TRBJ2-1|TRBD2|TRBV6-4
TGTGCCAGCAGTTCACTAGCGGGGGACTACAATGAGCAGTTCTTC
CASSSLAGDYNEQFF
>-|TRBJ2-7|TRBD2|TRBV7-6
TGTGCCAGCAGCTTAGGGCTAGCGGGGTTCTACGAGCAGTACTTC
CASSLGLAGFYEQYF
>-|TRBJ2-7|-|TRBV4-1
TGCGCCAGCAGCCAAGCCGGGACACGGCATACGGGCGAGCAGTACTTC
CASSQAGTRHTGEQYF
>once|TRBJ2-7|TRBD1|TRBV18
TGTGCCAGCTCACCACAGGGGGCGGAATACGAGCAGTACTTC
CASSPQGAEYEQYF